The present TCR beta chain was sequenced within a study of human T cells and chemical hapten exposure. Germline V lookup: CDR1 LGHNA, CDR2 YSLEER. V gave up 6 bases and J gave up 0 bases, with 17 bases separating them. The CDR3 spans 17 residues. Time point indicated: patch test 1, 2 weeks after DPC sensitization. Treatment denoted: therapeutic diphenylcyclopropenone sensitization with weekly scalp DPC. In TCRdb, the RACE reads were re-called with MiXCR into one record per CDR3 protein. The data hold more than 100,000 distinct CDR3 sequences, with around 13% observed a single time. Sequenced here: whole blood, sampled in connection with sensitization to the hapten diphenylcyclopropenone (DPC). The TCR comes from a man between 18 and 35 years old with alopecia areata. Some clones in this sample may be carry-over from other donors' samples. This sequence joins TRBV4-3 and TRBJ2-2, with D possibly matching TRBD1 (5 bases). Written as DNA, the CDR3 is TGCGCCAGCAGACAGGACGGAGTCTTCGCGAACACCGGGGAGCTGTTTTTT. It specifies CASRQDGVFANTGELFF.